This TCR beta chain was identified in a study of cytomegalovirus exposure and HLA in healthy donors. Study outcomes and limitations: Looking again later, the authors saw that most CMV-associated TCR beta chains seemed HLA-restricted. With later analysis, a missense DCLRE1C variant became linked to TCR beta V- and J-gene trimming. Most TCR sequences were uncommon, yet certain public TCRs appeared in many donors.

As for this clone: What it recognizes is unknown.

V was clipped by 6 bases and J by 8 bases; unmatched bases: 2. Germline CDR1 and CDR2: SGHRS and YFSETQ. The CDR3 extends over 13 amino acids. PCR used 60 Vbeta primers and 13 Jbeta primers. Sequencing used immunoSEQ multiplex PCR; TCRdb keeps in-frame clones, though not all of them. Of under 200,000 clones listed, about 80% are singletons. The TCR originated in a man aged 25-40 years in good health and CMV-seronegative. The chain combines TRBV5-1 with TRBJ1-6; TRBD1 matches 10 bases. The sequencing sample was made of PBMCs. CDR3 in DNA: TGCGCCAGCACCGGGACAGGGGATTCACCCCTCCACTTT. Protein product: CASTGTGDSPLHF.